This T cell receptor (beta chain) is from a study of T-cell memory formation after mild COVID-19 (dated by TCRdb to the early 2020s). Background for the entire study: TCR sequence clusters from the two donors were found to be largely donor specific. Two young, previously healthy adult volunteers made up the cohort, one male and one female. In two donors, T-cell clones that expanded and contracted after mild COVID-19 were followed by sequencing TCRalpha and TCRbeta repertoires longitudinally.

PBMCs were isolated by Ficoll-Paque density gradient centrifugation. About this clonotype: There is no known antigen for this receptor. Qualities for individual bases were not recorded, and no much larger clone is one base off.

Reading from cysteine to phenylalanine, the CDR3 counts 18 amino acids. The entry retains the CDR3 DNA only, 54 bases that are in frame from base 1. CDR1 LGHNA and CDR2 YSLEER are derived from the germline V gene. Compared with germline, V lacks 4 bases and J lacks 7 bases; bases without a gene match: 13. The instrument was an Illumina NovaSeq 6000. TCRalpha and TCRbeta cDNA libraries were constructed by 5'RACE with constant-segment primers, with sample barcodes and unique molecular identifiers being introduced. Trizol reagent was used to extract RNA from every sample. Libraries were amplified in two PCR steps, with a second sample barcode and Illumina TruSeq adapters added in the second step. The libraries were sequenced on an Illumina NovaSeq using 2 x 150 bp paired-end reads. The original methods were these. With migec v1.2.7, reads were demultiplexed and then collapsed into UMI-guided consensus sequences. Using mixcr v2.1.11, UMI consensuses were aligned to TRA and TRB V and J templates and then assembled into clonotypes. Clonotypes were classified as expanded or contracted when called significant by both edgeR and NoisET, with noise models trained on biological replicates. For edgeR calls, a false discovery rate-adjusted p below 0.01 and a log2 fold-change threshold of 1 were applied. As an exploratory analysis of dynamics, max-normalized trajectories of the 1000 most abundant clonotypes were examined with PCA combined with hierarchical clustering. Separately sequenced CD4+ and CD8+ repertoires were used to assign a CD4 or CD8 phenotype to each responding clone. TCRdb ran its own pipeline on the public reads, namely fastp trimming at Q25 and MiXCR clone calling, and kept in-frame beta chains. Here each entry gathers all rows of one CDR3 protein and keeps the most common genes and DNA. What appears here as the V and J calls and clone size reflects TCRdb's work, not the paper's. Here the sample has 250,000 to 300,000 distinct CDR3 sequences; about a sixth occur a single time. Roughly 25% of the sample goes to the ten largest clones.

Here is what the overall study found, with its caveats: Contracting CD4+ clones were located mainly in the CM and EM memory subsets, whereas CD8+ clones were found to be enriched in EMRA. Some responding clones were detected in pre-infection memory, suggesting pre-existing cross-reactive memory T cells joined the SARS-CoV-2 response. Clones that contracted from day 15 to 85 showed balanced CD4/CD8 phenotypes, whereas a second wave of clones that expanded from day 15 to 37 leaned towards CD4+. The study included only two mild cases, and larger cohorts that include severe cases with pre-infection samples were judged to be necessary. The second-wave clones that peaked on day 37 were not confirmed to be SARS-CoV-2 specific.

The sample consisted of PBMCs or a T cell subset sorted from them (not recorded which). The TCR comes from a man aged 18 to 30 who had mild COVID-19 (a few samples of this study predate the infection). The sample titles of this study are shuffled in the database, so cell type and time point are left out; the donor was told from shared clones. The chain is made from TRBV4-3 and TRBJ2-2; 12 central nucleotides agree with TRBD2. The bases are TGCGCCAGCAGCCTCCTTCTAGCGGGGGGGCAGGGTATCGGGGAGCTGTTTTTT. Its product reads: CASSLLLAGGQGIGELFF.